This T cell receptor beta chain was profiled in a study of control samples from healthy donors and cancer patients. Profiled with immunoSEQ multiplex PCR; TCRdb holds only in-frame clones, not every one. The table lists around 100,000 clones, more than 85% of them singletons. The germline V and J ends were trimmed by 5 bases and 5 bases, with 21 bases remaining between them. Germline V gene data show CDR1 as ENHRY and CDR2 as SYGVKD. The CDR3 runs 16 residues. The specimen was blood. V usage is TRBV10-3 and J usage is TRBJ2-5; D may be TRBD1 (6 bases). The TCR comes from a woman between 50 and 59 years old in good health. CDR3 sequence (DNA): TGTGCCATCAGTAGAGGGACATCACTTGGCGGGGAGACCCAGTACTTC. It translates to CAISRGTSLGGETQYF.